This T cell receptor (beta chain) was profiled in a study of OX40 agonist ivuxolimab in advanced cancers. The overall study: Males comprised roughly four fifths of the group, whose mean age was about 61 years (range about 20 to 85). The eligibility criteria allowed prior anti-PD-1, anti-PD-L1 or anti-CTLA-4 therapy, and around 38% had some. Points from the study as a whole: The antigen specificity of the peripheral T cells (those that were expanded) was not determined.

The protocol was immunoSEQ multiplex PCR, while the TCRdb copy is restricted to in-frame clones and leaves out a portion. The table lists fewer than 85,000 clones, approximately 80% of them singletons. In regard to this clone: Its antigen is undetermined.

Germline-derived CDR1 and CDR2 are LNHDA and SQIVND (reference sequence). The CDR3 has 13 amino acids. Trimming took 7 bases from V and 7 from J, leaving 16 bases between them. This TCR came from an adult with an advanced solid tumor such as melanoma, head and neck, liver or kidney cancer. The chain has TRBV19 and TRBJ1-2; no definite D call. The sequenced sample was CD4+ or CD8+ T cells sorted from blood, obtained in a trial of the OX40 agonist ivuxolimab. The CDR3 DNA follows: TGTGCCAGTAACTATGACCCGCGGAGTGGCTACACCTTC. Protein sequence: CASNYDPRSGYTF.